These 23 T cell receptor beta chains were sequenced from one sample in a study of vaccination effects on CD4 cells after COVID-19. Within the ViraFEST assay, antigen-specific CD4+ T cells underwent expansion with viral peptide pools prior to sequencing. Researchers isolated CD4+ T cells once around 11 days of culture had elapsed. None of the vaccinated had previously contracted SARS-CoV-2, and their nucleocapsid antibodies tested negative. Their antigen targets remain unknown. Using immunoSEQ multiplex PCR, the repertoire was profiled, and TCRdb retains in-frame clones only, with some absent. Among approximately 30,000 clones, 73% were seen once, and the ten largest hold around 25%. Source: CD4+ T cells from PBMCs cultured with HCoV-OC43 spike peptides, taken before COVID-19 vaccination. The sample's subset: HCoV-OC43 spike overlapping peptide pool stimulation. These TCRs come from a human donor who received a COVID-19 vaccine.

DNA of the CDR3: TGTGCCAGCAGTTACGGAGGGACTGAAGCTTTCTTT. It encodes CASSYGGTEAFF. The V and J genes are TRBV6-5 and TRBJ1-1; D uncertain. The CDR3 totals 12 residues. From germline, CDR1 is MNHEY and CDR2 SVGAGI. Trimming took off 2 bases at V and 5 bases at J, with 6 bases between the two ends.

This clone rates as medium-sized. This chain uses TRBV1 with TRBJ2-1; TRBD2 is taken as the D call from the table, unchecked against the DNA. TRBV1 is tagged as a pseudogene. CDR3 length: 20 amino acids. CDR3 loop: CTSSHFEKTSGFGRYNEQFF. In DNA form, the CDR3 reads TGCACCAGCAGCCACTTTGAGAAGACTAGCGGGTTTGGCCGTTACAATGAGCAGTTCTTC.

The CDR3 protein is CASSRGYRGPDTEAFF. CDR3 nucleotide sequence: TGTGCCAGCAGCAGAGGGTACAGGGGTCCGGACACTGAAGCTTTCTTT. The rearrangement uses TRBV25-1 and TRBJ1-1, with 7 bases that match TRBD1. Germline V lookup: CDR1 MGHDK, CDR2 SYGVNS. The CDR3 is 16 residues long. Germline trimming cut 6 bases from V and 3 bases from J; bases unmatched to any gene: 13.

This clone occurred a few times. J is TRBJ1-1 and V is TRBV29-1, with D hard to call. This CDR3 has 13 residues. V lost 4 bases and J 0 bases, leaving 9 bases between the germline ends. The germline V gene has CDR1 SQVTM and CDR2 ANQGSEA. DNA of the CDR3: TGCAGCGTTGGTTCCCACTTGAACACTGAAGCTTTCTTT. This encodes CSVGSHLNTEAFF.

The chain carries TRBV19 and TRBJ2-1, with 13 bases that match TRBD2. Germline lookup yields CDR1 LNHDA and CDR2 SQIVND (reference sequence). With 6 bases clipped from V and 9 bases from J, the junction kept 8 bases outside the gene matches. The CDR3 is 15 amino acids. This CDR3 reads CASSPGTSGIGEQFF. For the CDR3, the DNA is TGTGCCAGTAGCCCCGGGACTAGCGGGATTGGTGAGCAGTTCTTC. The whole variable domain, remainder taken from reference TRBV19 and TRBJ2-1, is DGGITQSPKYLFRKEGQNVTLSCEQNLNHDAMYWYRQDPGQGLRLIYYSQIVNDFQKGDIAEGYSVSREKKESFPLTVTSAQKNPTAFYLCASSPGTSGIGEQFFGPGTRLTVL.

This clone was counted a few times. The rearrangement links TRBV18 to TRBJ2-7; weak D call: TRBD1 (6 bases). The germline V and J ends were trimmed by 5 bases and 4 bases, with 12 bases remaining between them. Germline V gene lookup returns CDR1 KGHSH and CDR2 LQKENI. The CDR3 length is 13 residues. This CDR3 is CASSYTQGYEQYF. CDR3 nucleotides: TGTGCCAGCTCATACACCCAGGGGTACGAGCAGTACTTC.

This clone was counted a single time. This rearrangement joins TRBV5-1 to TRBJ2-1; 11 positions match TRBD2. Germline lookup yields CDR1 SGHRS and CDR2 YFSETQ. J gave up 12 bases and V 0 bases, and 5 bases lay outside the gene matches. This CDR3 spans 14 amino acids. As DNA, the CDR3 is TGCGCCAGCAGCTTGGCGACTAGCGGGGTCGGGCAGTTCTTC. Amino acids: CASSLATSGVGQFF.

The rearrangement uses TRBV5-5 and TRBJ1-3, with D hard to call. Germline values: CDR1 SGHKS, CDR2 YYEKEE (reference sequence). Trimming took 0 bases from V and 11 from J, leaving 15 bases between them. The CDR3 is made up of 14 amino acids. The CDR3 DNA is TGTGCCAGCAGCTTGGAAGTCGGTCTCAGCGCCATATATTTT. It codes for CASSLEVGLSAIYF.

CDR3 nucleotide sequence: TGTGCCTGGAGTGGGAGCAATCAGCCCCAGCATTTT. This gives the protein CAWSGSNQPQHF. The gene calls are TRBV30 and TRBJ1-5; D is ambiguous. The germline V gene has CDR1 GTSNPN and CDR2 SVGIG (reference sequence). The CDR3 runs to 12 residues. Trimming took 1 base from V and 1 from J, leaving 2 bases between them.

CDR3 sequence reads: CASSDSLPYEQYF. CDR3 DNA sequence: TGTGCCAGCAGTGATTCATTGCCCTACGAGCAGTACTTC. The chain uses TRBV6-1 and TRBJ2-7, with D unclear. The CDR3 sequence is 13 residues long. V was cut by 3 bases and J by 2 bases, with 8 bases left in between. In germline, CDR1 is MNHNS, CDR2 SASEGT.

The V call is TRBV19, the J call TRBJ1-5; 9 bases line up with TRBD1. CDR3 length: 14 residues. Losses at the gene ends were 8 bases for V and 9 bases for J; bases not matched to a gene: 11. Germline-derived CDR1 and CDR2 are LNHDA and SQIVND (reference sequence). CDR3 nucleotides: TGTGCCAGTTCCCGGGACAGGGATCGGAGGCCCCAGCATTTT. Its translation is CASSRDRDRRPQHF.

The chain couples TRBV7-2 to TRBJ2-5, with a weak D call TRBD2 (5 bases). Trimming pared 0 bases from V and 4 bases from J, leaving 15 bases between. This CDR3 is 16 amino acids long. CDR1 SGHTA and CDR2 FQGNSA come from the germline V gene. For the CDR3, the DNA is TGTGCCAGCAGCTTAGCGAGTAGGACTGCCCGAGAGACCCAGTACTTC. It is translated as CASSLASRTARETQYF.

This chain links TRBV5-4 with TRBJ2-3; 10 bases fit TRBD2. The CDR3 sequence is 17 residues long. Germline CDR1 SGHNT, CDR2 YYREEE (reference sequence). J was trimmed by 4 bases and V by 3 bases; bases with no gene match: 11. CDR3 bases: TGTGCCAGCAGCTACCGGACTAGCGGATATGGGGCAGATACGCAGTATTTT. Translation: CASSYRTSGYGADTQYF.

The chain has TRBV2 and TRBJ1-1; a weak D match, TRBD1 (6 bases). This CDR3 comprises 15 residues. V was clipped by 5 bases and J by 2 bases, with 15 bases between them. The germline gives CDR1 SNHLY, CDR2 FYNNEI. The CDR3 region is CASSSRGGANTEAFF. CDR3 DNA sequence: TGTGCCAGCAGTTCCCGAGGGGGGGCTAACACTGAAGCTTTCTTT.

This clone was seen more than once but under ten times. In DNA, the CDR3 is TGTGCCAGCAGCTTAGGGGGCTATAATTCACCCCTCCACTTT. The encoded protein is CASSLGGYNSPLHF. The J gene is TRBJ1-6, the V gene TRBV11-2; D is ambiguous. There are 14 residues in the CDR3. Per germline, CDR1 SGHAT and CDR2 FQNNGV. Trimming took 1 base from V and 3 from J, leaving 4 bases between them. The variable domain in full, with the rest retrieved from reference TRBV11-2 and TRBJ1-6, is EAGVAQSPRYKIIEKRQSVAFWCNPISGHATLYWYQQILGQGPKLLIQFQNNGVVDDSQLPKDRFSAERLKGVDSTLKIQPAKLEDSAVYLCASSLGGYNSPLHFGNGTRLTVT.

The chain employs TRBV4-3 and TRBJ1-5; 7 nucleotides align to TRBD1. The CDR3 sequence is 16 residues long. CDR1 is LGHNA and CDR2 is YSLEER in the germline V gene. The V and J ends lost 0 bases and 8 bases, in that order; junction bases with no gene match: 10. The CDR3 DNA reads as TGCGCCAGCAGCCAAGAGGTTACAGGGGTTGTCAAGCCCCAGCATTTT. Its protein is CASSQEVTGVVKPQHF.

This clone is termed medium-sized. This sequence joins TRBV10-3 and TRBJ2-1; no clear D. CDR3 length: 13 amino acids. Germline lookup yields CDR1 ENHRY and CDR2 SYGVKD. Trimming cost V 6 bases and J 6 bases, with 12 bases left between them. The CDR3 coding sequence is TGTGCCATCAGCCAGGTAGCCCCCAATGAGCAGTTCTTC. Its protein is CAISQVAPNEQFF.

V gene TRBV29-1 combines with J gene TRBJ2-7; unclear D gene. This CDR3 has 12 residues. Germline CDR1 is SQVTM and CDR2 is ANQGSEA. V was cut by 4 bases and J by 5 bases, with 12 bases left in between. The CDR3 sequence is CSVARLGNEQYF. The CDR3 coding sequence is TGCAGCGTTGCCCGGCTGGGAAACGAGCAGTACTTC.

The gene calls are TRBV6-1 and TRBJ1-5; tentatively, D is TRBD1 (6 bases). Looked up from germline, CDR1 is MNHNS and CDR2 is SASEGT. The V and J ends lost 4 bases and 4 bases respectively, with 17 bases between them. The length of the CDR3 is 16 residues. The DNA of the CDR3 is TGTGCCAGCAGTGGGGGAGGGGGGCTCGGGAATCAGCCCCAGCATTTT. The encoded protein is CASSGGGGLGNQPQHF.

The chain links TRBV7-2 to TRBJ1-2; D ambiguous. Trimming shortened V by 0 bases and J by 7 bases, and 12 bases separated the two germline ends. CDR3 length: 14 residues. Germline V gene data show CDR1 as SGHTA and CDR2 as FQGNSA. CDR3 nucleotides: TGTGCCAGCAGCTTAGCCCCAGGTAGCTTTGGCTACACCTTC. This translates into CASSLAPGSFGYTF.

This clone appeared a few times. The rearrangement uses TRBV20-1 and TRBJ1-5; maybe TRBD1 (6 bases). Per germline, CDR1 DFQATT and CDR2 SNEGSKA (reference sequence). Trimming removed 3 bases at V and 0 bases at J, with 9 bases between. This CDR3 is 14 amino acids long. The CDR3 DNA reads TGCAGTGCTAGTCAGGGGAATAGCAATCAGCCCCAGCATTTT. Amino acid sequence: CSASQGNSNQPQHF.

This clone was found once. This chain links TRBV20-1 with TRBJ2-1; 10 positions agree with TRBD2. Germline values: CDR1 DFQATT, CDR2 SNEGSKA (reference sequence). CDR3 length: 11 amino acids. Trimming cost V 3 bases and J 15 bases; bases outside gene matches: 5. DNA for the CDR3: TGCAGTGCTAGCAACGGGACTAGCGCGTTCTTC. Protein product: CSASNGTSAFF.

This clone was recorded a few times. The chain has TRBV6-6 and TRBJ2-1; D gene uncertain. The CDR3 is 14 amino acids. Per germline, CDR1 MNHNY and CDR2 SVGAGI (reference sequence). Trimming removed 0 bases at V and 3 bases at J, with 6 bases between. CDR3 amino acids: CASSYSTVYNEQFF. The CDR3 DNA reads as TGTGCCAGCAGTTACTCGACGGTCTACAATGAGCAGTTCTTC.